This TCR beta chain was observed in a study of shared clonotypes between healthy human individuals (dated by TCRdb to the early 2020s). In the study overall: Three men and a couple of women, aged 18 to 49 years, made up the cohort. Per donor, three plates each were used for CD4 naive and CD4 memory, two for CD8 naive, and one for CD8 memory. To estimate repertoire size and how much clonotype sharing occurs between individuals, the study deeply sequenced the blood TCR repertoires of 5 or 6 healthy adults. Different laboratories and diverse techniques were used to prepare libraries and sequence TCR repertoires, to increase sequencing depth and limit assay-specific biases. Per donor, leukapheresis produced somewhere between about 0.9 and 10 billion PBMCs. The research as a whole found: Larger estimated clonotype richness was generally found for naive subsets than for memory subsets. Pairwise subsampling led to the expectation that sequencing depth would affect the degree of clonotype sharing among donors. When a handful of donors were compared, the shared fraction of clonotypes was 5% to 6.5% for naive CD4, approximately 3.3% for naive CD8, more than 2% for memory CD4, and 0.35% to 0.4% for memory CD8. Sampling was restricted to blood, and TCR repertoires in tissues likely differ from the TCR repertoires found in blood. The small number of donors limited the genetic and exposure-history diversity represented. Compared with non-shared clonotypes, the clonotypes found in all four sorted-subset donors had higher generation probabilities. Even with the large sequencing depth, rarefaction of the sorted-subset datasets indicated that sequencing was incomplete.

Concerning this clone itself: Its antigen is unknown. No base-level quality is on record; no much larger clone is a single base apart.

Using the deep immunoSEQ assay, TCR CDR3 regions were amplified from genomic DNA by multiplex PCR. Extracted genomic DNA from each cell subset was spread evenly across all wells of several immunoSEQ 96-well plates, with each plate serving as a replicate. For sorted subsets, approximately 190 ng genomic DNA, equal to some 30,000 T cell genomes, was loaded into each replicate PCR. Purified libraries were measured with a Qubit 3.0 fluorometer, size-checked on a Bioanalyzer 2100, and measured again with the KAPA Library Quantification kit. Every immunoSEQ 96-well plate was sequenced on a dedicated single-read 150-cycle Illumina NextSeq 550 flow cell. The authors' analysis ran thus. Because only junctional sequences without quality scores were contained in the immunoSEQ output, filtering matching that applied to full-length reads could not be performed. To assign V/J genes and CDR3, sequences were annotated against IMGT germline references using PyIR, a Python wrapper for IgBLAST v1.9. Reads were filtered out if the reads had weak V/J assignments (E-value above 1e-6), no CDR3, stop codons, out-of-frame junctions, or ambiguous translated residues. V3J clonotypes were defined as sequences sharing the same inferred V gene, J gene, and CDR3 amino acid sequence. The percentage overlap between two repertoires was calculated by dividing the number of shared unique clonotypes by the size of the smaller repertoire. Three approaches were used to assess repertoire richness: RTK rarefaction, the Chao1 estimator, and Recon v2.1 estimates of unobserved clonotypes. Generation probabilities were computed with OLGA for all TCRbeta clonotypes obtained by the gDNA method from several donors. Here the immuneACCESS table is served through TCRdb, limited to in-frame sequences with V and J called. Missing clones are a known gap in these copies; in checked studies unresolved V genes cover under half, and the rest lacks a known reason. That table furnishes V, J and clone size, whereas the DNA furnished D and trimming. The sample has nearly 2 million clones on record, approximately 94% of them singletons. Approximately 1% of the sample goes to the ten largest clones.

CD8 naive samples were obtained by positive selection for CCR7 among CD45RO-negative cells, yielding a CD45RA+CCR7+ population from which TemRA cells were excluded. The donors were healthy, HIV-negative adults who had no recently reported acute infections or vaccinations. Only Caucasian adults living in Nashville, Tennessee, USA were represented among the donors. Blood was obtained by leukapheresis, after which PBMCs were separated by Ficoll-Histopaque density gradient centrifugation and cryopreserved in liquid nitrogen vapor phase. Purity and quantity of every magnetically sorted T cell population were checked by analytical flow cytometry. From each sorted fraction, genomic DNA was isolated and quantified by UV absorbance on a Nanodrop 2000c. The sample consisted of naive CD8+ T cells sorted from blood. The cell subset or site label, read with the paper, signifies: CD45RA+CCR7+. The origin of this receptor is a man aged 18 to 35 in good health.

The CDR3 is CASSLDLSTGELFF. Read as DNA, the sequence is TGTGCCAGCAGCTTGGATCTTTCTACCGGGGAGCTGTTTTTT. The rearrangement joined TRBV5-6 to TRBJ2-2, with no reliable assignment of the D segment. Reading from cysteine to phenylalanine, the CDR3 counts 14 amino acids. Kept here is only the CDR3 DNA, which spans 42 bases and is read in frame from base 1. The germline V gene supplies CDR1 SGHDT and CDR2 YYEEEE. The trim is 0 bases for V and 5 bases for J, with a gap of 8 bases between the germline ends.